This entry concerns a single T cell receptor beta chain. The source of the sample is a study of OX40 agonist ivuxolimab in advanced cancers. Turning to the study itself: Among those enrolled, mean age was about 62 years (range about 23 to 80) and about 81% were male. Eligibility admitted prior anti-PD-1, anti-PD-L1 or anti-CTLA-4 therapy; 35% to 40% had some.

The data were produced by immunoSEQ multiplex PCR, yet TCRdb's version contains in-frame clones alone and is incomplete. This table has 50,000 to 65,000 clones, nearly 95% appearing once. This CDR3 has 13 residues. Germline V gene lookup returns CDR1 SGDLS and CDR2 YYNGEE. Trimming stripped 6 bases from V and 7 bases from J, with 14 bases between. The source was CD4+ or CD8+ T cells sorted from blood, collected in a trial of the OX40 agonist ivuxolimab. V is TRBV9 and J is TRBJ2-1; a weak D match, TRBD1 (6 bases). The sequence derives from an adult with an advanced solid tumor such as melanoma, head and neck, liver or kidney cancer. As DNA, the CDR3 is TGTGCCAGCACACAGGGTTCAGGGAATGAGCAGTTCTTC. Its protein product is CASTQGSGNEQFF.